Given below is one TCR beta chain in context. V was pared by 2 bases and J by 2 bases, with 9 bases between. CDR3 size: 14 residues. From germline, CDR1 is GTSNPN and CDR2 SVGIG (reference sequence). Data came from immunoSEQ multiplex PCR; TCRdb stores just in-frame clones and leaves some out. This sample yields over 200,000 clones, of which 83% are seen a single time; around 1.3% belongs to the top ten. The data derive from a study of blood T cell repertoires in COVID-19. Study as a whole: The analysed material was cDNA or gDNA that came from T cells, B-cell-depleted T cells, or PBMCs.

This receptor was obtained from a woman under 40 with COVID-19, enrolled during active disease. The sequencing sample was made of peripheral blood. The chain is built from TRBV30 and TRBJ2-2; D may be TRBD1 (5 bases). CDR3 residues: CAWSKGHNTGELFF. The CDR3 bases are TGTGCCTGGAGTAAGGGGCACAACACCGGGGAGCTGTTTTTT.